Below, 29 T cell receptor beta chains from the same sample are listed, as sequenced in a study of vaccination effects on CD4 cells after COVID-19. Before sequencing, viral peptide pools were used by the ViraFEST assay to expand antigen-specific CD4+ T cells. Cells that had been cultured for 9 to 10 days were the source of isolated CD4+ T cells. Nucleocapsid antibodies were negative in the vaccine recipients, who had never had SARS-CoV-2 infection. For these receptors, no antigen is known. Generated by immunoSEQ multiplex PCR, the TCRdb table keeps only in-frame clones and is missing some. The table lists around 68,000 clones, over 70% of them singletons. The specimen comprised CD4+ T cells from PBMCs cultured with SARS-CoV-2 spike peptides, sampled before COVID-19 vaccination. The receptor source for this set is a human donor who received a COVID-19 vaccine.

This chain joins TRBV19 and TRBJ1-6; 7 bases map to TRBD1. With V trimmed by 8 bases and J by 7 bases, 5 bases remained unmatched. From germline, CDR1 is LNHDA and CDR2 SQIVND (reference sequence). This CDR3 contains 13 residues. The CDR3 coding sequence is TGTGCCAGTTCCGGGACAGAAAATTCACCCCTCCACTTT. It translates to CASSGTENSPLHF.

This clone has only one observation. The chain couples TRBV2 to TRBJ1-5, with a weak D call TRBD1 (5 bases). The CDR3 has 12 residues. Trimming stripped 3 bases from V and 9 bases from J, with 9 bases between. Germline assignment: CDR1 SNHLY and CDR2 FYNNEI. The CDR3 reads CASSEGERPQHF. The CDR3 coding sequence is TGTGCCAGCAGTGAGGGGGAGAGGCCCCAGCATTTT.

The V and J genes are TRBV18 and TRBJ2-2; 8 bases line up with TRBD2. This CDR3 region has 18 residues. The ends lost 5 bases at V and 6 bases at J; junction bases unmatched: 17. CDR1 and CDR2 (germline): KGHSH, LQKENI. CDR3 residues: CASSTPGTRVRSAGELFF. For the CDR3, the DNA is TGTGCCAGCTCAACGCCCGGGACTAGAGTCCGGTCAGCCGGGGAGCTGTTTTTT. The full variable domain, its missing parts supplied by reference TRBV18 and TRBJ2-2, is NAGVMQNPRHLVRRRGQEARLRCSPMKGHSHVYWYRQLPEEGLKFMVYLQKENIIDESGMPKERFSAEFPKEGPSILRIQQVVRGDSAAYFCASSTPGTRVRSAGELFFGEGSRLTVL.

The rearrangement joins TRBV11-3 to TRBJ2-5, with 9 bases identical to TRBD1. From germline, CDR1 is SGHNT and CDR2 YENEEA. V dropped 4 bases and J dropped 5; count of bases not matched to a gene: 14. This CDR3 is 17 amino acids long. DNA for the CDR3: TGTGCCAGCAGCTCCCGAGGGACAGGGAACAATATGGAGACCCAGTACTTC. Translation gives CASSSRGTGNNMETQYF. The entire variable domain, with the rest obtained from reference TRBV11-3 and TRBJ2-5, is as follows: EAGVVQSPRYKIIEKKQPVAFWCNPISGHNTLYWYLQNLGQGPELLIRYENEEAVDDSQLPKDRFSAERLKGVDSTLKIQPAELGDSAVYLCASSSRGTGNNMETQYFGPGTRLLVL.

The rearrangement joins TRBV25-1 to TRBJ2-1; 7 bases are shared with TRBD2. Germline assignment: CDR1 MGHDK and CDR2 SYGVNS. Trimming took 2 bases from V and 1 from J; bases not matched to a gene: 5. The CDR3 has 16 amino acids. CDR3 loop: CASSETSGGSYNEQFF. CDR3 in DNA: TGTGCCAGCAGTGAAACATCGGGGGGATCCTACAATGAGCAGTTCTTC.

The CDR3 nucleotides read TGTGCCAGCAGCGTAGAAGGAACGGCCAAAAACATTCAGTACTTC. This encodes CASSVEGTAKNIQYF. The chain joins TRBV9 to TRBJ2-4, with D unresolved. Per the germline V gene, CDR1 is SGDLS and CDR2 is YYNGEE. CDR3 length: 15 residues. Trimming shortened V by 0 bases and J by 1 base, and 8 bases separated the two germline ends.

This clone was seen a single time. The rearrangement links TRBV10-2 to TRBJ2-5; perhaps TRBD1 as D (5 bases). Looked up from germline, CDR1 is WSHSY and CDR2 is SAAADI. The CDR3 is 15 amino acids. The ends were cut back, 2 bases at V and 0 bases at J, with 10 bases in the middle. CDR3 DNA: TGCGCCAGCAGTGAGGACAGTTGGTACCAAGAGACCCAGTACTTC. It codes for CASSEDSWYQETQYF.

This chain connects TRBV19 to TRBJ1-2; TRBD1 aligns across 9 bases. V trimming: 5 bases; J trimming: 2 bases; junction bases outside the gene matches: 9. There are 16 residues in the CDR3. Germline-derived CDR1 and CDR2 are LNHDA and SQIVND (reference sequence). CDR3 residues: CASSVSPGQGNYGYTF. Written as DNA, the CDR3 is TGTGCCAGTAGTGTATCTCCGGGACAGGGAAACTATGGCTACACCTTC.

The chain combines TRBV6-4 with TRBJ2-7; 12 bases map to TRBD1. The germline V gene has CDR1 MRHNA and CDR2 SNTAGT. The CDR3 has 14 residues. Losses at the gene ends were 6 bases for V and 6 bases for J; bases not matched to a gene: 6. Here the CDR3 DNA reads TGTGCCAGCAGCACCGGGACAGGGGGCCTCGAGCAGTACGTC. Translated, it gives CASSTGTGGLEQYV.

The chain couples TRBV11-2 to TRBJ2-3; 12 bases map to TRBD2. The CDR3 is 19 amino acids. After removal of 3 bases from V and 0 bases from J, the junction contained 10 bases not matched to a gene. In germline, CDR1 is SGHAT, CDR2 FQNNGV. CDR3: CASSLRLAGEPASTDTQYF. As DNA, the CDR3 is TGTGCCAGCAGCTTGCGACTAGCGGGGGAACCGGCCAGCACAGATACGCAGTATTTT.

This clone was counted a few times. The rearrangement links TRBV3-1 (or the pseudogene TRBV3-2) to TRBJ2-1; D may be TRBD2 (5 bases). The germline gives CDR1 LGHDT, CDR2 YNNKEL (reference sequence). The CDR3 runs 16 residues. V was shortened by 0 bases and J by 12 bases, with 21 bases between the two germline ends. The DNA for the CDR3 is TGTGCCAGCAGCCAAGATTTCAGTCATACTCCGGCGGGGCAGTTCTTC. Amino acids: CASSQDFSHTPAGQFF.

This chain connects TRBV2 to TRBJ1-1, with D tentatively TRBD1 (5 bases). In germline, CDR1 is SNHLY, CDR2 FYNNEI. CDR3 length: 15 amino acids. The ends were cut back, 6 bases at V and 1 base at J, with 15 bases in the middle. CDR3: CASRRGIGPNTEAFF. CDR3 DNA sequence: TGTGCCAGCAGGAGGGGTATAGGCCCGAACACTGAAGCTTTCTTT.

The chain joins TRBV14 to TRBJ1-3; TRBD1 matches 9 bases. There are 17 residues in the CDR3. The germline V gene encodes CDR1 SGHDN and CDR2 FVKESK. The trim removed 4 bases at V and 6 bases at J, leaving 13 bases unmatched. CDR3 coding DNA: TGTGCCAGCAGCCGGGGACAGGGATTATTCTCCGCAAACACCATATATTTT. Amino acid sequence: CASSRGQGLFSANTIYF.

The chain uses TRBV7-8 and TRBJ2-2; unclear D gene. CDR3 length: 14 residues. Per the germline V gene, CDR1 is SGHVS and CDR2 is FQNEAQ. V lost 1 base and J 4 bases, leaving 7 bases between the germline ends. CDR3 nucleotide sequence: TGTGCCAGCAGCTTAGGAATGCCCACCGGGGAGCTGTTTTTT. Its translation is CASSLGMPTGELFF.

The chain recombines TRBV11-2 with TRBJ1-6; 10 positions match TRBD1. The CDR3 spans 19 residues. Germline V gives CDR1 SGHAT, CDR2 FQNNGV. J lost 6 bases, V lost 5 bases, and 16 bases had no gene match. The CDR3 coding sequence is TGTGCCAGCAGCGTACCGGGACAGGGGCCACTTAGGGGTAATTCACCCCTCCACTTT. This sequence encodes CASSVPGQGPLRGNSPLHF. The variable domain in full, with the rest retrieved from reference TRBV11-2 and TRBJ1-6, is EAGVAQSPRYKIIEKRQSVAFWCNPISGHATLYWYQQILGQGPKLLIQFQNNGVVDDSQLPKDRFSAERLKGVDSTLKIQPAKLEDSAVYLCASSVPGQGPLRGNSPLHFGNGTRLTVT.

V and J are TRBV28 and TRBJ1-2; the D gene is possibly TRBD1 (5 bases). The CDR3 has 15 amino acids. CDR1 MDHEN and CDR2 SYDVKM come from the germline V gene. The V end was cut by 3 bases, the J end by 3 bases, with 14 bases between. DNA for the CDR3: TGTGCCAGCAGTTTGGCCGGACGGGGGGACTATGGCTACACCTTC. Translated, it gives CASSLAGRGDYGYTF.

This chain joins TRBV9 and TRBJ2-2; D possibly corresponds to TRBD1 (6 bases). This CDR3 spans 17 amino acids. Germline-derived CDR1 and CDR2 are SGDLS and YYNGEE. Trimming cost V 0 bases and J 4 bases, with 16 bases left between them. The CDR3 bases are TGTGCCAGCAGCGTAGGTAATTTGGGGGCCGGCACCGGGGAGCTGTTTTTT. This gives the protein CASSVGNLGAGTGELFF.

V usage is TRBV5-5 and J usage is TRBJ2-3; 9 positions agree with TRBD1. This CDR3 is 16 amino acids long. CDR1 and CDR2 (germline): SGHKS, YYEKEE (reference sequence). V lost 0 bases, J lost 3 bases, and 5 bases stayed unmatched. As DNA, the CDR3 is TGTGCCAGCAGCTTGGCTGGACAGGGGTTAACAGATACGCAGTATTTT. Translation gives CASSLAGQGLTDTQYF.

The rearrangement joins TRBV7-2 to TRBJ2-2; D may be TRBD2 (5 bases). The germline CDR1 and CDR2 sequences are SGHTA and FQGNSA. The CDR3 has 16 amino acids. Deletions cut 2 bases from V and 1 base from J, with 11 bases between. The CDR3 DNA reads as TGTGCCAGCAGCTTATGGTCGGCGGGGAACACCGGGGAGCTGTTTTTT. Translation: CASSLWSAGNTGELFF.

The V gene is TRBV5-1, the J gene TRBJ2-1, with 12 bases lining up with TRBD1. CDR3 length equals 14 residues. Trimming at V came to 3 bases and at J to 7 bases, leaving 2 bases not matched to a gene. Germline V gene data show CDR1 as SGHRS and CDR2 as YFSETQ. The CDR3 DNA reads TGCGCCAGCAGCTCGGGACAGGGGGCAAATGAGCAGTTCTTC. Amino acids: CASSSGQGANEQFF. Based on the CDR3 plus reference TRBV5-1 and TRBJ2-1, the full variable domain is KAGVTQTPRYLIKTRGQQVTLSCSPISGHRSVSWYQQTPGQGLQFLFEYFSETQRNKGNFPGRFSGRQFSNSRSEMNVSTLELGDSALYLCASSSGQGANEQFFGPGTRLTVL.

J is TRBJ2-3 and V is TRBV29-1, with 9 nucleotides matching TRBD1. V lost 7 bases and J lost 2; bases outside the gene matches: 7. Looked up from germline, CDR1 is SQVTM and CDR2 is ANQGSEA. The CDR3 extends over 14 amino acids. CDR3 coding DNA: TGCAGCGCGACGGACAGGGGCTTCACAGATACGCAGTATTTT. It is translated as CSATDRGFTDTQYF.

This clone was observed a handful of times. The chain links TRBV24-1 to TRBJ1-1; 12 bases match TRBD1. The CDR3 is made up of 17 amino acids. CDR1 and CDR2 from the germline V gene are KGHDR and SFDVKD. With 4 bases clipped from V and 2 bases from J, the junction kept 7 bases outside the gene matches. The chain's CDR3 is CATSDTKGQGANTEAFF. DNA for the CDR3: TGTGCCACCAGTGACACAAAGGGACAGGGGGCTAACACTGAAGCTTTCTTT.

The genes are TRBV2 and TRBJ1-3; D is undetermined. The length of the CDR3 is 13 residues. V gave up 6 bases and J gave up 4 bases, with 10 bases separating them. Germline CDR1 and CDR2: SNHLY and FYNNEI. CDR3 residues: CASRNGAGNTIYF. The CDR3 DNA reads as TGTGCCAGCAGGAATGGTGCAGGAAACACCATATATTTT.

This chain joins TRBV19 and TRBJ2-5; either TRBD1 or TRBD2 may supply D (6 bases each). Germline values: CDR1 LNHDA, CDR2 SQIVND (reference sequence). CDR3 size: 14 residues. The V and J ends lost 6 bases and 5 bases respectively, with 16 bases between them. CDR3 protein: CASRKTGARETQYF. CDR3 in DNA: TGTGCCAGTAGGAAAACGGGGGCGCGGGAGACCCAGTACTTC.

The V call is TRBV7-2, the J call TRBJ2-2; 8 positions agree with TRBD2. Germline assignment: CDR1 SGHTA and CDR2 FQGNSA. This CDR3 region has 16 residues. V trimming: 5 bases; J trimming: 4 bases; junction bases outside the gene matches: 9. The CDR3, as DNA: TGTGCCAGCAGCCCCCGACTAGCGAGAGTCACCGGGGAGCTGTTTTTT. Residues: CASSPRLARVTGELFF.

This sequence joins TRBV7-2 and TRBJ2-3; 7 nucleotides line up with TRBD2. This CDR3 has 15 residues. Germline V gene data show CDR1 as SGHTA and CDR2 as FQGNSA. V lost 5 bases, J lost 4 bases, and 9 bases stayed unmatched. CDR3 DNA sequence: TGTGCCAGCAGCCCTCAGCGGGGAGCGGCAGATACGCAGTATTTT. Its protein is CASSPQRGAADTQYF.

The chain recombines TRBV19 with TRBJ1-2; TRBD1 agrees at 7 bases. CDR1 is LNHDA, CDR2 SQIVND, per germline (reference sequence). Trimming took 3 bases from V and 2 from J; bases not matched to a gene: 9. CDR3 length: 16 residues. CDR3 sequence: CASSIQLRGENYGYTF. In nucleotides, the CDR3 is TGTGCCAGTAGTATTCAACTCAGGGGGGAGAACTATGGCTACACCTTC. Based on the CDR3 plus reference TRBV19 and TRBJ1-2, the full variable domain is DGGITQSPKYLFRKEGQNVTLSCEQNLNHDAMYWYRQDPGQGLRLIYYSQIVNDFQKGDIAEGYSVSREKKESFPLTVTSAQKNPTAFYLCASSIQLRGENYGYTFGSGTRLTVV.

This clone came up a few times. V is TRBV4-2 and J is TRBJ2-6; TRBD1 or TRBD2 may be the D gene (5 bases each). The length of the CDR3 is 19 residues. V was shortened by 2 bases and J by 0 bases, with 17 bases between the two germline ends. CDR1 is LGHNA, CDR2 YNFKEQ, per germline. Here the CDR3 reads CASSQPRDKGASGANVLTF. CDR3 sequence (DNA): TGTGCCAGCAGCCAACCCAGGGATAAGGGAGCCTCTGGGGCCAACGTCCTGACTTTC.

CDR3 loop: CATHPPQGNKNIQYF. The CDR3 DNA reads TGCGCCACCCATCCCCCCCAGGGAAACAAAAACATTCAGTACTTC. J is TRBJ2-4 and V is TRBV10-2, with D perhaps TRBD1 (5 bases). The CDR3 consists of 15 residues. Germline assignment: CDR1 WSHSY and CDR2 SAAADI. The ends were cut back, 10 bases at V and 3 bases at J, with 19 bases in the middle.